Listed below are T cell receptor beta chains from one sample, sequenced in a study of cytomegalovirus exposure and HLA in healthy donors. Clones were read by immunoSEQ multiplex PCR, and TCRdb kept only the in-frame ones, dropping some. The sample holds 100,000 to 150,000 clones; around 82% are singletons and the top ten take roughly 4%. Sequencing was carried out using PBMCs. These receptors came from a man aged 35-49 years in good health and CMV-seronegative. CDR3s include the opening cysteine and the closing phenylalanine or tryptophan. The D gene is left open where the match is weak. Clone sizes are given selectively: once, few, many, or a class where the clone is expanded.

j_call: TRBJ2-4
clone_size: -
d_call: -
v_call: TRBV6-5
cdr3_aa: CASSFGVGSLNIQYF
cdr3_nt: TGTGCCAGCAGTTTCGGGGTGGGATCCCTAAACATTCAGTACTTC

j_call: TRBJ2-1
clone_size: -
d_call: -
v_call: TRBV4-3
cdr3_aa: CASSQIVVQDNEQFF
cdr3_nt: TGCGCCAGCAGCCAAATCGTTGTACAGGACAATGAGCAGTTCTTC

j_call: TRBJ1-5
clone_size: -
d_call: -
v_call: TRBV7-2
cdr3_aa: CASSLDRVQPQHF
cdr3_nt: TGTGCCAGCAGCTTAGACAGGGTTCAGCCCCAGCATTTT

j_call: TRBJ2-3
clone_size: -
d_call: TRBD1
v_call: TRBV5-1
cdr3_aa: CASSLGTGGWTDTQYF
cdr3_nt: TGCGCCAGCAGCTTGGGGACAGGGGGGTGGACAGATACGCAGTATTTT

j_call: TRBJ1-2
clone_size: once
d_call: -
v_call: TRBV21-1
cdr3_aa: CATFLSWRAQLHYGYTF
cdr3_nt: TGTGCCACTTTTCTTTCTTGGCGGGCCCAACTCCACTATGGCTACACCTTC

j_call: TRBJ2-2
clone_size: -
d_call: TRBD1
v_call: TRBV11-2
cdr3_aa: CASSWDSTGELFF
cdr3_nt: TGTGCCAGCAGCTGGGACAGCACCGGGGAGCTGTTTTTT

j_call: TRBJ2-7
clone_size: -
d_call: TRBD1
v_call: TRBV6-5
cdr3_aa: CASKADRVGFEQYF
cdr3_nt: TGTGCCAGCAAAGCCGACAGGGTGGGTTTCGAGCAGTACTTC

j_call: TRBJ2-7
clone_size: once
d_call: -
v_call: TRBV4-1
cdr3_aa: CASSPQQGAYEQYF
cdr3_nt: TGCGCCAGCAGTCCGCAACAGGGAGCCTACGAGCAGTACTTC

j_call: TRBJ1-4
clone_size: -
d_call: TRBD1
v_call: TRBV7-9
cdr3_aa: CASSLGPPRTGRFEKLFF
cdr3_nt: TGTGCCAGCAGCTTAGGGCCTCCCCGGACAGGCAGGTTTGAAAAACTGTTTTTT

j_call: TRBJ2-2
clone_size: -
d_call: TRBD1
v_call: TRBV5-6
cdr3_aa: CASSLAGTGDDTGELFF
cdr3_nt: TGTGCCAGCAGCTTGGCAGGGACAGGGGATGACACCGGGGAGCTGTTTTTT

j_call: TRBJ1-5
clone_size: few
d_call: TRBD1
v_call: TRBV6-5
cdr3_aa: CASSYSTGPHQPQHF
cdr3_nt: TGTGCCAGCAGTTACTCGACAGGGCCTCATCAGCCCCAGCATTTT

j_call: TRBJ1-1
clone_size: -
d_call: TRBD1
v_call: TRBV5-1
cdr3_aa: CASRQGFPTEAFF
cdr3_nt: TGCGCCAGCAGACAGGGGTTCCCCACTGAAGCTTTCTTT

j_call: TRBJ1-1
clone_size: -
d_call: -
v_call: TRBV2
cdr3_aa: CASSETTRGMGTEAFF
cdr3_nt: TGTGCCAGCAGTGAAACGACAAGGGGGATGGGGACTGAAGCTTTCTTT

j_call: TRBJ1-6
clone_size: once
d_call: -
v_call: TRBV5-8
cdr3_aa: CASSTGQTFYNSPLHF
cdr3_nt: TGTGCCAGCAGCACAGGACAGACGTTTTATAATTCACCCCTCCACTTT

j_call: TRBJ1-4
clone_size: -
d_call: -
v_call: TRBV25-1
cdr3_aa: CASSSIATNEKLFF
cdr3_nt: TGTGCCAGCAGTAGCATAGCAACTAATGAAAAACTGTTTTTT

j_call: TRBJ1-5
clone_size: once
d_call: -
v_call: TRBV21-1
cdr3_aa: CASSPLGQPQHF
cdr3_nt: TGTGCCAGCAGCCCGCTAGGACAGCCCCAGCATTTT

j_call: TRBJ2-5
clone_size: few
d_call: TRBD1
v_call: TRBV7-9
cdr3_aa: CASSDRTGRGETQYF
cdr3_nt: TGTGCCAGCAGCGACCGGACAGGGCGAGGGGAGACCCAGTACTTC

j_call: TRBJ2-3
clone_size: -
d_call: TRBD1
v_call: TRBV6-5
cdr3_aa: CASSLGQSSTDTQYF
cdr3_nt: TGTGCCAGCAGTTTGGGACAGTCTAGCACAGATACGCAGTATTTT

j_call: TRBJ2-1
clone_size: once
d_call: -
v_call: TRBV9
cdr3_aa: CASSVAGSTYNEQFF
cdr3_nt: TGTGCCAGCAGCGTAGCTGGGAGCACCTACAATGAGCAGTTCTTC

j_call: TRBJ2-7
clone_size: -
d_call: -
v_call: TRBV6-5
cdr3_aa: CASSLGGGYEQYF
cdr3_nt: TGTGCCAGCAGTCTGGGAGGAGGGTACGAGCAGTACTTC

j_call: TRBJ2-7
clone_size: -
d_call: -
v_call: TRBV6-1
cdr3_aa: CASSERRGRDEQYF
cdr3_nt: TGTGCCAGCAGTGAAAGGAGGGGGCGGGACGAGCAGTACTTC

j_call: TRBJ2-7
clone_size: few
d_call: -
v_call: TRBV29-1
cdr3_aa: CSVEDRISSSYEQYF
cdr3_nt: TGCAGCGTTGAAGACAGGATTTCCAGCTCCTACGAGCAGTACTTC

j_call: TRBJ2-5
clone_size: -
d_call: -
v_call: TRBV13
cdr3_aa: CASSSSPLKETQYF
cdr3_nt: TGTGCCAGCAGCTCCTCCCCTCTTAAAGAGACCCAGTACTTC

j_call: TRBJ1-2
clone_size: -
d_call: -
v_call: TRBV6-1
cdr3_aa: CASSWGLHDNYGYTF
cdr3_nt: TGTGCCAGCAGTTGGGGACTTCATGATAACTATGGCTACACCTTC

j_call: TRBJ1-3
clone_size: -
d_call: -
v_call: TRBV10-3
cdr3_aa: CAISDRLSYSGNTIYF
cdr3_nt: TGTGCCATCAGTGACAGGCTCTCATACTCTGGAAACACCATATATTTT

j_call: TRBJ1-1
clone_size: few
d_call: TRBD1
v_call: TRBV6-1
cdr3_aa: CASSKTGTGPEAFF
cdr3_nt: TGTGCCAGCAGTAAGACCGGGACAGGGCCAGAAGCTTTCTTT

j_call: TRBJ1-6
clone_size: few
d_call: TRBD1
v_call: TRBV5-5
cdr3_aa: CASNPRPGTGNNSPLHF
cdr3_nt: TGTGCCAGCAACCCCCGTCCCGGGACAGGGAATAATTCACCCCTCCACTTT

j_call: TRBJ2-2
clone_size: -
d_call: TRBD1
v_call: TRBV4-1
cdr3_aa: CASSPRPQGGNTGELFF
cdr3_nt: TGCGCCAGCAGCCCGCGGCCACAGGGGGGAAACACCGGGGAGCTGTTTTTT

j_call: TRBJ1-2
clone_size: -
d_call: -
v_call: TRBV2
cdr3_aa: CASNPTSGYTF
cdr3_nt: TGTGCCAGCAATCCTACTTCGGGCTACACCTTC

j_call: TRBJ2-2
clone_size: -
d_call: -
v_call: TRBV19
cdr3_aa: CASSIHPEDGELFF
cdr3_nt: TGTGCCAGTAGTATCCATCCCGAGGACGGGGAGCTGTTTTTT

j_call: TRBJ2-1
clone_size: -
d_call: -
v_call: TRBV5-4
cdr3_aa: CASSGGTSYNEQFF
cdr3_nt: TGTGCCAGCAGCGGGGGGACCTCCTACAATGAGCAGTTCTTC

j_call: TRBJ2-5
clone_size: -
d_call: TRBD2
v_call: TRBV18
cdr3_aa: CASSPNIGLAGNQEDQYF
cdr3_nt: TGTGCCAGCTCACCTAACATTGGACTAGCGGGGAACCAAGAGGACCAGTACTTC

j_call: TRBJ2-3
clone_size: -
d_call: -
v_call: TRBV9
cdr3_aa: CASSVRPVGDTQYF
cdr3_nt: TGTGCCAGCAGCGTGAGGCCGGTTGGAGATACGCAGTATTTT

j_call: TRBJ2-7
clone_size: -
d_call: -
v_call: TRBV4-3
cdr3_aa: CASSQDTATYEQYF
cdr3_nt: TGCGCCAGCAGCCAAGATACAGCCACCTACGAGCAGTACTTC

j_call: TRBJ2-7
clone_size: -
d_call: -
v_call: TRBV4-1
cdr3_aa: CASSPREGEQYF
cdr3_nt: TGCGCCAGCAGCCCCAGAGAGGGCGAGCAGTACTTC

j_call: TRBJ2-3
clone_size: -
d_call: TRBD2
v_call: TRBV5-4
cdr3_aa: CASSPGGWNTDTQYF
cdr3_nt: TGTGCCAGCAGCCCGGGAGGGTGGAACACAGATACGCAGTATTTT

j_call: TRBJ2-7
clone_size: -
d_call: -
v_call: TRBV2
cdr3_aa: CASSTSSYEQYF
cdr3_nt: TGTGCCAGCAGTACTAGCTCCTACGAGCAGTACTTC

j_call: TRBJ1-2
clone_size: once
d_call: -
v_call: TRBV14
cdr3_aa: CASSQASSAQGYTF
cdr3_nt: TGTGCCAGCAGCCAAGCGAGCAGCGCTCAAGGCTACACCTTC

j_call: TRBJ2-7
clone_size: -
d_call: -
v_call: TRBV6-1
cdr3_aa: CASTRQNYEQYF
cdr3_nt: TGTGCCAGCACGCGTCAAAACTACGAGCAGTACTTC

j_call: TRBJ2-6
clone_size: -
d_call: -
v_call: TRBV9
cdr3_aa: CASSSRGGGGANVLTF
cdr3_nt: TGTGCCAGCAGCTCCCGTGGGGGAGGTGGGGCCAACGTCCTGACTTTC

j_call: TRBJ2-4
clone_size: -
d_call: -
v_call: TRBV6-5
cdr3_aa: CASSKTGAKNIQYF
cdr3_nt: TGTGCCAGCAGCAAAACAGGGGCCAAAAACATTCAGTACTTC

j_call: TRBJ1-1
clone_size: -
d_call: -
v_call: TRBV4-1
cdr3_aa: CASSQATQRGGTEAFF
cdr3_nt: TGCGCCAGCAGCCAAGCCACCCAAAGAGGAGGAACTGAAGCTTTCTTT

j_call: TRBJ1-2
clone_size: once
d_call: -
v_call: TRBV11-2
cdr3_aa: CASSSDSVNYGYTF
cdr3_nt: TGTGCCAGCAGCTCGGACAGTGTTAACTATGGCTACACCTTC

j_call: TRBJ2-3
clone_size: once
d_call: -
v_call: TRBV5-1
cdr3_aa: CASSFGGLTDTQYF
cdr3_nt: TGCGCCAGCAGCTTCGGGGGGCTCACAGATACGCAGTATTTT

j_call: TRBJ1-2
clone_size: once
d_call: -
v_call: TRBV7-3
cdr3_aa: CASSATGNYGYTF
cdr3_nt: TGTGCCAGCAGCGCTACAGGGAACTATGGCTACACCTTC

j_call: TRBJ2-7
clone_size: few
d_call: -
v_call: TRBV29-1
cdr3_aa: CSVVRGNSYEQYF
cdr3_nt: TGCAGCGTTGTTCGCGGGAATTCCTACGAGCAGTACTTC

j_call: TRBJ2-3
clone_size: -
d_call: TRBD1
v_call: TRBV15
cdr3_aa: CATSRGDRGTDTQYF
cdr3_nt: TGTGCCACCAGCAGAGGAGACAGGGGCACAGATACGCAGTATTTT